Shown below are 8 T cell receptor beta chains from a single sample sequenced in a study of human T cells and chemical hapten exposure. Unfractionated whole blood yielded the extracted total RNA. TCRdb re-derived calls from the 5' RACE reads in MiXCR, one entry per CDR3 protein. The sample carries about 110,000 distinct CDR3 sequences, approximately 20% recorded once. Receptor source: a human donor in good health.

This clonotype was counted between two and nine times. The gene calls are TRBV20-1 and TRBJ1-1, with unresolved D. Looked up from germline, CDR1 is DFQATT and CDR2 is SNEGSKA (reference sequence). This CDR3 has 14 residues. Trimming shortened V by 1 base and J by 3 bases, and 12 bases separated the two germline ends. The CDR3 DNA follows: TGCAGTGCTAGAGGTTTCGACCGGGACACTGAAGCTTTCTTT. Amino acid sequence: CSARGFDRDTEAFF.

This clonotype was seen a few times. The V call is TRBV29-1, the J call TRBJ2-7; weak D call: TRBD2 (5 bases). CDR3 length equals 13 residues. V was trimmed by 7 bases and J by 3 bases, leaving 16 bases between them. Per the germline V gene, CDR1 is SQVTM and CDR2 is ANQGSEA. CDR3 sequence reads: CSAAAPGLYEQYF. In nucleotides, the CDR3 is TGCAGCGCCGCGGCCCCAGGACTCTACGAGCAGTACTTC.

This clonotype was found once. An end of the junction does not agree with germline; a read error may underlie this. This chain links TRBV20-1 with TRBJ2-3; 11 nucleotides line up with TRBD2. The length of the CDR3 is 15 residues. Per the germline V gene, CDR1 is DFQATT and CDR2 is SNEGSKA (reference sequence). CDR3 in DNA: TGCAGTGCTAGAGTTGCTAGCGGGAGGTCAGATACGCAGAATTTT. It yields the protein CSARVASGRSDTQNF.

This clonotype has just a few counts. V usage is TRBV20-1 and J usage is TRBJ2-1; D gene unclear. CDR3 length equals 13 residues. Germline V gene lookup returns CDR1 DFQATT and CDR2 SNEGSKA (reference sequence). The germline V and J ends were trimmed by 6 bases and 4 bases, with 13 bases remaining between them. This CDR3 reads CSAPRAPYNEQFF. In nucleotides, the CDR3 is TGCAGTGCCCCTCGCGCCCCTTACAATGAGCAGTTCTTC.

CDR3 sequence reads: CASSQGTIPSTDTQYF. CDR3 sequence (DNA): TGTGCCAGCAGCCAAGGGACTATCCCCAGCACAGATACGCAGTATTTT. The chain uses TRBV4-2 and TRBJ2-3, with D tentatively TRBD2 (6 bases). The CDR3 length is 16 residues. Germline assignment: CDR1 LGHNA and CDR2 YNFKEQ. The ends were cut back, 1 base at V and 0 bases at J, with 11 bases in the middle.

CDR3 nucleotides: TGTGCCATCAGTGAATTTACTAGCTCTAGCACAGATACGCAGTATTTT. This encodes CAISEFTSSSTDTQYF. V and J are TRBV10-3 and TRBJ2-3, with D maybe TRBD2 (6 bases). Trimming took 3 bases from V and 0 from J, leaving 13 bases between them. The CDR3 has 16 residues. Germline CDR1 ENHRY, CDR2 SYGVKD.

V and J are TRBV6-6 and TRBJ2-5, with 16 bases fitting TRBD2. Germline V lookup: CDR1 MNHNY, CDR2 SVGAGI (reference sequence). V lost 2 bases and J lost 2; bases outside the gene matches: 5. The CDR3 sequence is 18 residues long. The CDR3 is CASSYGTSGRATQETQYF. CDR3 sequence (DNA): TGTGCCAGCAGTTACGGGACTAGCGGGAGGGCCACTCAAGAGACCCAGTACTTC.

In its sample, this clonotype was seen a few times. The chain combines TRBV20-1 with TRBJ2-3, with unresolved D. Trimming took off 3 bases at V and 5 bases at J, with 15 bases between the two ends. CDR1 is DFQATT, CDR2 SNEGSKA, per germline (reference sequence). The CDR3 covers 14 residues. This CDR3 is CSASGKEILDTQYF. CDR3 nucleotides: TGCAGTGCTAGCGGAAAGGAGATTTTAGATACGCAGTATTTT.